One and the same sample provided the 30 T cell receptor beta chains below, sequenced in a study of shared clonotypes between healthy human individuals. Assay used: immunoSEQ multiplex PCR; TCRdb lists only in-frame clones, some missing. The sample records roughly 2.6 million clones, approximately 90% being singletons. The sequenced sample consisted of naive CD4+ T cells sorted from blood. As to subset: CD45RA+ positively selected. The receptors come from a man between 18 and 29 years old in good health.

In regard to this clone: The sample carries other DNA sequences with the same CDR3. This chain links TRBV10-1 with TRBJ2-1; no clear D. With 3 bases removed from V and 3 bases from J, the gap between germline ends came to 6 bases. The CDR3 sequence is 13 residues long. Germline V gene sequence: CDR1 WNHNN, CDR2 SYGVQD (reference sequence). CDR3 coding DNA: TGCGCCAGCAGTGAAGGGCTCTACAATGAGCAGTTCTTC. This sequence encodes CASSEGLYNEQFF.

The V gene is TRBV7-2, the J gene TRBJ2-7; D gene unclear. The length of the CDR3 is 13 residues. Germline-derived CDR1 and CDR2 are SGHTA and FQGNSA. The ends were cut back, 2 bases at V and 7 bases at J, with 12 bases in the middle. DNA of the CDR3: TGTGCCAGCAGCTTACAAGGAATGGTTGAGCAGTACTTC. Translation: CASSLQGMVEQYF.

The chain couples TRBV10-2 to TRBJ2-1; 7 bases map to TRBD2. V dropped 4 bases and J dropped 4; count of bases not matched to a gene: 4. This CDR3 has 14 amino acids. Germline V gene lookup returns CDR1 WSHSY and CDR2 SAAADI. The CDR3 region is CASSGASGYNEQFF. CDR3 DNA: TGCGCCAGCAGTGGGGCTAGCGGTTACAATGAGCAGTTCTTC.

Details on this clone: Other nucleotide sequences in the sample specify the same CDR3. The rearrangement links TRBV11-2 to TRBJ1-2; TRBD1 might be the D (6 bases). This CDR3 is built from 12 residues. The V end lost 5 bases, the J end lost 4 bases, and 8 bases lay between the germline ends. Germline lookup yields CDR1 SGHAT and CDR2 FQNNGV. The CDR3 bases are TGTGCCAGCAGCCCGGACAGCTATGGCTACACCTTC. It yields the protein CASSPDSYGYTF.

The chain is built from TRBV5-1 and TRBJ1-1, with TRBD1 as a possible D gene (5 bases). Germline values: CDR1 SGHRS, CDR2 YFSETQ. This CDR3 contains 15 residues. Trimming pared 4 bases from V and 1 base from J, leaving 14 bases between. In DNA form, the CDR3 reads TGCGCCAGCAGCACCGGGACCACCAGGAACACTGAAGCTTTCTTT. Translated, it gives CASSTGTTRNTEAFF. The full variable domain, completed using reference TRBV5-1 and TRBJ1-1, is KAGVTQTPRYLIKTRGQQVTLSCSPISGHRSVSWYQQTPGQGLQFLFEYFSETQRNKGNFPGRFSGRQFSNSRSEMNVSTLELGDSALYLCASSTGTTRNTEAFFGQGTRLTVV.

The V gene is TRBV6-1, the J gene TRBJ1-5; TRBD1 might be the D (5 bases). Germline CDR1 MNHNS, CDR2 SASEGT. CDR3 length: 13 residues. The V end was cut by 3 bases, the J end by 13 bases, with 16 bases between. CDR3 sequence: CASSDRGDRIQHF. For the CDR3, the DNA is TGTGCCAGCAGTGATAGGGGAGACCGAATTCAGCATTTT.

A note on this clone: The DNA is omitted, as the CDR3 cannot be located on it reliably, and the CDR3 follows TCRdb's listing. The chain combines TRBV14 with TRBJ1-1. Germline CDR1 SGHDN, CDR2 FVKESK. The CDR3 extends over 14 residues, inclusive of both ends. The chain's CDR3 is CASSQDFGTGAVFF.

The chain is built from TRBV2 and TRBJ1-5, with 8 bases aligning to TRBD1. With 6 bases clipped from V and 3 bases from J, the junction kept 7 bases outside the gene matches. Germline CDR1 and CDR2: SNHLY and FYNNEI. The CDR3 is 15 amino acids. The CDR3 bases are TGTGCCAGCAGAGGACAGGGTTTATACAATCAGCCCCAGCATTTT. This gives the protein CASRGQGLYNQPQHF.

A word on this clone: Other DNA sequences in the same sample also yield this CDR3. The chain joins TRBV7-2 to TRBJ2-7, with TRBD2 matching 9 bases. The CDR3 is 15 residues long. With V trimmed by 1 base and J by 0 bases, 1 base remained unmatched. CDR1 is SGHTA and CDR2 is FQGNSA in the germline V gene. In DNA, the CDR3 is TGTGCCAGCAGCTTAGGTAGCGGGGGCTCCTACGAGCAGTACTTC. Translation: CASSLGSGGSYEQYF.

This clone came up once. V is TRBV6-5 and J is TRBJ2-7; 10 bases fit TRBD1. V lost 8 bases to trimming and J lost 0 bases; unmatched junction nucleotides: 4. The CDR3 length is 14 residues. Per germline, CDR1 MNHEY and CDR2 SVGAGI. CDR3 in DNA: TGTGCCAGCCAGAGGGACAGGGGCTCCTACGAGCAGTACTTC. The encoded protein is CASQRDRGSYEQYF.

This rearrangement joins TRBV6-6 to TRBJ2-7, with D possibly matching TRBD1 (8 bases). CDR3 size: 15 residues. The germline V and J ends were trimmed by 7 bases and 4 bases, with 20 bases remaining between them. Germline V gene data show CDR1 as MNHNY and CDR2 as SVGAGI (reference sequence). CDR3 DNA sequence: TGTGCCAGCAACAGGGGGGGACTCGCAGAATACGAGCAGTACTTC. Residues: CASNRGGLAEYEQYF.

The chain joins TRBV30 to TRBJ2-1, with 13 bases matching TRBD2. The V gene end was trimmed by 2 bases and the J gene end by 6 bases; junction bases not matched to a gene: 7. Germline CDR1 and CDR2: GTSNPN and SVGIG (reference sequence). This CDR3 is 16 amino acids long. The CDR3 is CAWSSSTSGRANEQFF. The DNA of the CDR3 is TGTGCCTGGAGTTCCTCTACTAGCGGGAGGGCCAATGAGCAGTTCTTC.

The sample holds one count of this clone. The chain uses TRBV25-1 and TRBJ1-6, with D possibly matching TRBD1 (5 bases). The germline V gene has CDR1 MGHDK and CDR2 SYGVNS. There are 15 residues in the CDR3. The V and J ends lost 4 bases and 5 bases respectively, with 12 bases between them. The CDR3 loop reads CASSGRGEDNSPLHF. The CDR3, as DNA: TGTGCCAGCAGTGGGAGGGGAGAGGATAATTCACCCCTCCACTTT.

The chain has TRBV30 and TRBJ2-7, with D possibly TRBD2 on 5 matching bases. The germline V gene has CDR1 GTSNPN and CDR2 SVGIG (reference sequence). V gave up 1 base and J gave up 9 bases, with 10 bases separating them. The CDR3 has 11 amino acids. The CDR3 DNA follows: TGTGCCTGGAGTGGAGGGATCGGGCAGTACTTC. Translated, it gives CAWSGGIGQYF.

The rearrangement joins TRBV5-1 to TRBJ2-5, with D possibly TRBD2 on 6 matching bases. Trimming stripped 0 bases from V and 0 bases from J, with 9 bases between. The germline gives CDR1 SGHRS, CDR2 YFSETQ. The CDR3 length is 15 residues. CDR3 DNA sequence: TGCGCCAGCAGCTTGGAGCGGGCCAACCAAGAGACCCAGTACTTC. It specifies CASSLERANQETQYF. The complete variable domain, with remaining parts taken from reference TRBV5-1 and TRBJ2-5, reads KAGVTQTPRYLIKTRGQQVTLSCSPISGHRSVSWYQQTPGQGLQFLFEYFSETQRNKGNFPGRFSGRQFSNSRSEMNVSTLELGDSALYLCASSLERANQETQYFGPGTRLLVL.

This chain links TRBV6-5 with TRBJ1-2; 7 bases are shared with TRBD1. V was pared by 8 bases and J by 1 base, with 1 base of the junction left unmatched. The CDR3 is 12 amino acids. CDR1 and CDR2 from the germline V gene are MNHEY and SVGAGI. The CDR3: CASHRGNYGYTF. DNA for the CDR3: TGTGCCAGCCACAGGGGTAACTATGGCTACACCTTC.

The chain combines TRBV7-2 with TRBJ2-1; possibly TRBD1 or TRBD2 for D (5 bases each). The germline V gene encodes CDR1 SGHTA and CDR2 FQGNSA. V gave up 7 bases and J gave up 3 bases, with 13 bases separating them. This CDR3 has 14 amino acids. CDR3 in amino acids: CASTQGRRYNEQFF. For the CDR3, the DNA is TGTGCCAGCACCCAGGGACGCCGCTACAATGAGCAGTTCTTC.

A word on this clone: This specimen includes other DNA sequences encoding the same CDR3. Here the CDR3 reads CASSMGATNEKLFF. In DNA, the CDR3 is TGTGCCAGTAGTATGGGTGCGACTAATGAAAAACTGTTTTTT. The chain has TRBV19 and TRBJ1-4; D is unclear. Deletions cut 3 bases from V and 2 bases from J, with 7 bases between. CDR1 LNHDA and CDR2 SQIVND come from the germline V gene (reference sequence). The CDR3 has 14 residues.

The chain couples TRBV4-1 to TRBJ2-3, with D maybe TRBD1 (6 bases). Germline values: CDR1 MGHRA, CDR2 YSYEKL. This CDR3 region has 14 residues. Trimming pared 4 bases from V and 2 bases from J, leaving 10 bases between. In DNA, the CDR3 is TGCGCCAGCAGCCTACAGGGAGCCACAGATACGCAGTATTTT. Translated: CASSLQGATDTQYF.

V is TRBV10-1 and J is TRBJ2-3; 8 bases line up with TRBD1. V was pared by 8 bases and J by 5 bases, with 9 bases of the junction left unmatched. The CDR3 consists of 14 residues. Germline CDR1 reads WNHNN; CDR2 reads SYGVQD (reference sequence). This CDR3 is CASQETGVKDTQYF. CDR3 nucleotide sequence: TGCGCCAGCCAAGAGACAGGGGTTAAAGATACGCAGTATTTT.

V usage is TRBV25-1 and J usage is TRBJ2-2, with TRBD2 as a possible D gene (5 bases). The CDR3 has 15 residues. The V end was cut by 10 bases, the J end by 2 bases, with 17 bases between. From germline, CDR1 is MGHDK and CDR2 SYGVNS. CDR3 sequence reads: CATKSRAPNTGELFF. CDR3 DNA: TGTGCCACCAAGTCGCGGGCGCCTAACACCGGGGAGCTGTTTTTT.

CDR3 sequence: CASSNGQAGEQYF. The CDR3 region has the DNA TGTGCCAGCAGCAACGGACAGGCTGGCGAGCAGTACTTC. The chain uses TRBV11-1 and TRBJ2-7; 7 bases are shared with TRBD1. After removal of 5 bases from V and 6 bases from J, the junction contained 7 bases not matched to a gene. There are 13 residues in the CDR3. CDR1 is SGHAT and CDR2 is FQDESV in the germline V gene (reference sequence).

The CDR3, as DNA: TGCGCCAGCACAGATCCGGGCAATTCACCCCTCCACTTT. Translated, it gives CASTDPGNSPLHF. The chain uses TRBV5-1 and TRBJ1-6; D is uncertain. The CDR3 is made up of 13 amino acids. With 6 bases removed from V and 7 bases from J, the gap between germline ends came to 11 bases. Per germline, CDR1 SGHRS and CDR2 YFSETQ.

The rearrangement uses TRBV29-1 and TRBJ2-3; D is perhaps TRBD2 (6 bases). The CDR3 is 13 amino acids. Trimming took off 3 bases at V and 11 bases at J, with 18 bases between the two ends. Germline-derived CDR1 and CDR2 are SQVTM and ANQGSEA. The CDR3 spells CSVDVQRDLGQYF. As DNA, the CDR3 is TGCAGCGTTGATGTCCAAAGGGACTTGGGGCAGTATTTT.

The count of this clone is one. The V call is TRBV11-2, the J call TRBJ1-6, with a possible D match to TRBD1 (6 bases). Germline CDR1 SGHAT, CDR2 FQNNGV. The V and J ends lost 6 bases and 16 bases respectively, with 25 bases between them. This CDR3 is built from 15 residues. The CDR3 protein is CASSRAGGSPRLLHF. The CDR3 region has the DNA TGTGCCAGCAGTCGAGCCGGGGGCAGCCCAAGATTACTCCACTTT.

The gene calls are TRBV7-2 and TRBJ2-1; 13 nucleotides match TRBD2. The germline V gene encodes CDR1 SGHTA and CDR2 FQGNSA. CDR3 length: 15 amino acids. With 7 bases clipped from V and 7 bases from J, the junction kept 7 bases outside the gene matches. CDR3 nucleotide sequence: TGTGCCAGCACCCGGACTAGCGGGAGTACGAATGAGCAGTTCTTC. Its protein product is CASTRTSGSTNEQFF.

This rearrangement joins TRBV5-4 to TRBJ1-6, with 8 nucleotides matching TRBD1. The germline CDR1 and CDR2 sequences are SGHNT and YYREEE (reference sequence). The CDR3 sequence is 15 residues long. The ends lost 0 bases at V and 7 bases at J; junction bases unmatched: 3. CDR3 amino acids: CASSLVGDRNSPLHF. For the CDR3, the DNA is TGTGCCAGCAGCTTGGTAGGGGACAGGAATTCACCCCTCCACTTT.

The chain joins TRBV6-1 to TRBJ2-1; D gene ambiguous. Looked up from germline, CDR1 is MNHNS and CDR2 is SASEGT. V was shortened by 7 bases and J by 10 bases, with 11 bases between the two germline ends. The CDR3 length is 11 residues. The CDR3 nucleotides read TGTGCCAGCACAAGGGTGGAAGAGCAGTTCTTC. Amino acids: CASTRVEEQFF.

The CDR3 bases are TGTGCCAGCTCACCGGCTTCAGATACGCAGTATTTT. Translated, it gives CASSPASDTQYF. The chain has TRBV18 and TRBJ2-3; unclear D gene. The germline V gene encodes CDR1 KGHSH and CDR2 LQKENI. V shed 3 bases and J shed 4 bases, with 5 bases lying between them. The CDR3 is 12 residues long.

The V call is TRBV5-1, the J call TRBJ1-1; D remains unclear. CDR1 SGHRS and CDR2 YFSETQ come from the germline V gene. The CDR3 is 18 residues long. The germline V and J ends were trimmed by 0 bases and 7 bases, with 25 bases remaining between them. The chain's CDR3 is CASSLGGSLAQPLGEAFF. The CDR3 region has the DNA TGCGCCAGCAGCTTGGGAGGGTCGCTGGCCCAGCCCCTAGGTGAAGCTTTCTTT.